The clone carrying this T cell receptor (beta chain) showed up many times. Antigen unknown. The CDR3 loop spans 12 amino acids. Trimming took off 3 bases at V and 2 bases at J, with 4 bases between the two ends. Germline CDR1 is LNHDA and CDR2 is SQIVND (reference sequence). The sample belongs to a study of Graves' ophthalmopathy and Graves' hyperthyroidism. Study findings and constraints: Using 13 signatures, a model distinguished ophthalmopathy from stable hyperthyroidism, reaching about 87% sensitivity and 81.08% specificity.

The authors amplified TCR beta CDR3 regions, and they did so from RNA transcripts for repertoire sequencing. HTBI primers served in a first-round RT-PCR, which a second-round multiplex PCR followed. TCRdb itself ran the multiplex PCR reads through MiXCR, one entry per CDR3 protein. The sample has about 590,000 distinct CDR3 sequences; about 40% are singletons. This rearrangement joins TRBV19 to TRBJ1-2; the D is unclear. This TCR was sampled from an adult man with Graves' hyperthyroidism. The source material was peripheral blood or thyroid tissue (not recorded which). This CDR3 is CASSIENYGYTF. The CDR3 DNA reads as TGTGCCAGTAGTATTGAGAACTATGGCTACACCTTC. Full variable domain (rest looked up from reference TRBV19 and TRBJ1-2): DGGITQSPKYLFRKEGQNVTLSCEQNLNHDAMYWYRQDPGQGLRLIYYSQIVNDFQKGDIAEGYSVSREKKESFPLTVTSAQKNPTAFYLCASSIENYGYTFGSGTRLTVV.